A single sample is the source of the 2 T cell receptor beta chains below, sequenced in a study of T cell repertoires in cytomegalovirus infection. TCRdb reprocessed the reads with MiXCR, giving one entry per CDR3 protein. The sample contains a few hundred thousand distinct CDR3 sequences, over 35% of which appear only once. For these TCRs, the target antigens are not known. This sample comprised cultured PBMCs, obtained from culture after CMV antigen stimulation. These receptors all come from a human donor in good health (CMV status not recorded). Some clones in this sample may be carry-over from other donors' samples.

This clonotype was detected a few times. The chain has TRBV27 and TRBJ2-7, with TRBD1 matching over 7 bases. The junction had 17 bases not matched to a gene; V was cut back by 4 bases and J by 5 bases. The CDR3 contains 17 residues. Germline lookup yields CDR1 MNHEY and CDR2 SMNVEV (reference sequence). The CDR3 loop is CASSSYSGTDPLDEQYF. The CDR3 region has the DNA TGTGCCAGCAGTTCCTACTCCGGGACAGATCCTTTGGACGAGCAGTACTTC.

The gene calls are TRBV2 and TRBJ1-3; 9 bases match TRBD1. The CDR3 runs to 16 residues. In germline, CDR1 is SNHLY, CDR2 FYNNEI. With 3 bases clipped from V and 0 bases from J, the junction kept 3 bases outside the gene matches. CDR3 sequence: CASSDPGQGSGNTIYF. DNA of the CDR3: TGTGCCAGCAGTGACCCGGGACAGGGCTCTGGAAACACCATATATTTT.